A single sample gave rise to the 20 T cell receptor beta chains below, sequenced in a study of T cells in Graves' hyperthyroidism and ophthalmopathy. The TCR beta CDR3 regions underwent amplification using RNA transcripts as the source. The HTBI primer set served for first-round RT-PCR of the TCR CDR3. From the multiplex PCR reads, TCRdb called clonotypes with MiXCR, one entry per CDR3 protein. The sample records some 300,000 distinct CDR3 sequences, less than 15% being singletons. Source material: blood. The receptors were gathered from a woman aged 30 to 39 with Graves' hyperthyroidism that later progressed to Graves' ophthalmopathy.

There are many counts of this clonotype. This chain links TRBV12-3 or TRBV12-4 with TRBJ1-3, with TRBD1 as a possible D gene (6 bases). V gave up 4 bases and J gave up 0 bases, with 10 bases separating them. The CDR3 is made up of 15 amino acids. CDR3 region: CASSSRGSSGNTIYF. CDR3 in DNA: TGTGCCAGCAGTTCGAGGGGGAGCTCTGGAAACACCATATATTTT.

The V call is TRBV4-2, the J call TRBJ2-5, with D tentatively TRBD2 (6 bases). CDR1 and CDR2 (germline): LGHNA, YNFKEQ. This CDR3 contains 16 residues. V lost 2 bases and J 1 base, leaving 14 bases between the germline ends. The CDR3 protein is CASSQWPSAFQETQYF. The CDR3 nucleotides are TGTGCCAGCAGCCAATGGCCTAGCGCTTTCCAAGAGACCCAGTACTTC.

Ten or more counts support this clonotype. The chain is built from TRBV5-1 and TRBJ1-2, with D maybe TRBD1 (5 bases). The CDR3 covers 13 residues. Germline CDR1 SGHRS, CDR2 YFSETQ. Deletions cut 4 bases from V and 6 bases from J, with 13 bases between. The CDR3, as DNA: TGCGCCAGCAGCGGGACCTGGTTTGATGGCTACACCTTC. It encodes CASSGTWFDGYTF. Full variable domain (rest looked up from reference TRBV5-1 and TRBJ1-2): KAGVTQTPRYLIKTRGQQVTLSCSPISGHRSVSWYQQTPGQGLQFLFEYFSETQRNKGNFPGRFSGRQFSNSRSEMNVSTLELGDSALYLCASSGTWFDGYTFGSGTRLTVV.

There are many counts of this clonotype. The chain recombines TRBV7-6 with TRBJ2-2; 8 bases map to TRBD2. CDR1 is SGHVS and CDR2 is FNYEAQ in the germline V gene. With V trimmed by 5 bases and J by 0 bases, 14 bases remained unmatched. The CDR3 is 19 residues long. The CDR3 coding sequence is TGTGCCAGCAGCGCCCGAGGGGCTAGCGGGTACGCGAACACCGGGGAGCTGTTTTTT. Its protein is CASSARGASGYANTGELFF.

V is TRBV4-1 and J is TRBJ2-7, with TRBD2 identical over 7 bases. With 1 base clipped from V and 0 bases from J, the junction kept 6 bases outside the gene matches. The CDR3 sequence is 16 residues long. Germline V gene lookup returns CDR1 MGHRA and CDR2 YSYEKL. The CDR3 nucleotides read TGCGCCAGCAGCCAAGTTGGGCTAGCGGCCTCCTACGAGCAGTACTTC. This translates into CASSQVGLAASYEQYF.

There are a few counts of this clonotype. The chain is built from TRBV7-6 and TRBJ2-5; a weak D match, TRBD2 (6 bases). The V gene lost 11 bases and the J gene lost 4 bases, with 23 bases spanning the gap. Germline V gives CDR1 SGHVS, CDR2 FNYEAQ. The CDR3 sequence is 15 residues long. CDR3 sequence reads: CASTAGWSTPETQYF. For the CDR3, the DNA is TGTGCCTCCACAGCGGGCTGGTCGACTCCAGAGACCCAGTACTTC.

This clonotype was counted ten times or more. V usage is TRBV20-1 and J usage is TRBJ2-7, with 7 bases lining up with TRBD2. The CDR3 extends over 13 amino acids. V was clipped by 4 bases and J by 4 bases; unmatched bases: 7. The germline gives CDR1 DFQATT, CDR2 SNEGSKA (reference sequence). The chain's CDR3 is CSANRDYGYEQYF. The DNA of the CDR3 is TGCAGTGCTAACCGGGACTATGGTTACGAGCAGTACTTC.

This clonotype was recorded many times. The chain joins TRBV18 to TRBJ1-3; no firm D call. The CDR3 spans 16 residues. Trimming pared 3 bases from V and 0 bases from J, leaving 12 bases between. The germline CDR1 and CDR2 sequences are KGHSH and LQKENI. CDR3 region: CASSPPGLGSGNTIYF. The CDR3 DNA is TGTGCCAGCTCACCTCCGGGCCTCGGCTCTGGAAACACCATATATTTT.

This clonotype was detected ten times or more. The rearrangement uses TRBV6-1 and TRBJ2-3; 8 nucleotides match TRBD2. V gave up 4 bases and J gave up 6 bases; unmatched junction bases: 12. Germline values: CDR1 MNHNS, CDR2 SASEGT. The CDR3 extends over 16 amino acids. The CDR3 loop is CASSGLPSGRLDTQYF. Here the CDR3 DNA reads TGTGCCAGCAGTGGCCTTCCTAGCGGGCGGTTGGATACGCAGTATTTT.

This clonotype has ten or more counts. The chain carries TRBV11-2 and TRBJ2-2; tentative D call: TRBD1 (5 bases). Germline loops: CDR1 SGHAT, CDR2 FQNNGV. The CDR3 contains 13 residues. V lost 7 bases and J lost 2, with 8 bases in between. Here the CDR3 DNA reads TGTGCCAGCAAGACAGCCAACACCGGGGAGCTGTTTTTT. Translated: CASKTANTGELFF. Based on the CDR3 plus reference TRBV11-2 and TRBJ2-2, the full variable domain is EAGVAQSPRYKIIEKRQSVAFWCNPISGHATLYWYQQILGQGPKLLIQFQNNGVVDDSQLPKDRFSAERLKGVDSTLKIQPAKLEDSAVYLCASKTANTGELFFGEGSRLTVL.

This clonotype has a count of ten or more. V gene TRBV27 combines with J gene TRBJ1-2, with D hard to call. The germline CDR1 and CDR2 sequences are MNHEY and SMNVEV (reference sequence). With 5 bases removed from V and 4 bases from J, the gap between germline ends came to 17 bases. The CDR3 is made up of 15 amino acids. The CDR3 protein is CASSPLRGVGYGYTF. Written as DNA, the CDR3 is TGTGCCAGCAGTCCCCTGCGAGGAGTCGGCTATGGCTACACCTTC.

The sample holds one count of this clonotype. The chain couples TRBV15 to TRBJ1-4; possible D gene TRBD1, 6 bases. The CDR3 contains 14 residues. Trimming left V 3 bases short and J 8 bases short, with 13 bases between. Germline lookup yields CDR1 LNHNV and CDR2 YYDKDF (reference sequence). The CDR3: CATSRLLGGEKLFF. The CDR3 nucleotides are TGTGCCACCAGCAGGTTACTAGGGGGGGAAAAACTGTTTTTT.

Many counts were recorded for this clonotype. The V and J genes are TRBV20-1 and TRBJ2-1; no firm D call. The CDR3 spans 16 residues. V shed 3 bases and J shed 5 bases, with 20 bases lying between them. Germline CDR1 reads DFQATT; CDR2 reads SNEGSKA (reference sequence). CDR3 nucleotide sequence: TGCAGTGCTAGGGAGCCGGATCGGCTTCGCGACAATGAGCAGTTCTTC. Protein: CSAREPDRLRDNEQFF.

This clonotype has at least ten counts. This chain joins TRBV11-2 and TRBJ2-2; tentative D call: TRBD2 (6 bases). There are 16 residues in the CDR3. Trimming pared 5 bases from V and 5 bases from J, leaving 18 bases between. In germline, CDR1 is SGHAT, CDR2 FQNNGV. CDR3 bases: TGTGCCAGCAGCCCGACGATCGGAGGGCAGACCGGGGAGCTGTTTTTT. As protein: CASSPTIGGQTGELFF.

The sample holds many counts of this clonotype. This sequence joins TRBV7-2 and TRBJ1-2; no clear D gene. The CDR3 spans 12 residues. CDR1 is SGHTA, CDR2 FQGNSA, per germline. V lost 5 bases to trimming and J lost 7 bases, with 11 bases between them. The CDR3 DNA sequence: TGTGCCAGCAGCCTCTCGAGGGCTGGCTACACCTTC. Translated, it gives CASSLSRAGYTF.

This clonotype was seen repeatedly, ten times or more. The chain recombines TRBV2 with TRBJ2-7; 7 bases line up with TRBD2. This CDR3 has 14 residues. Germline-derived CDR1 and CDR2 are SNHLY and FYNNEI. V dropped 8 bases and J dropped 0; count of bases not matched to a gene: 7. This CDR3 reads CASPREGSSYEQYF. CDR3 coding DNA: TGTGCCAGCCCCAGGGAGGGAAGCTCCTACGAGCAGTACTTC.

This clonotype was recorded at least ten times. V and J are TRBV24-1 and TRBJ1-2; unclear D gene. From germline, CDR1 is KGHDR and CDR2 SFDVKD. The length of the CDR3 is 14 residues. V was cut by 1 base and J by 4 bases, with 9 bases left in between. The CDR3, as DNA: TGTGCCACCAGTGATTTCCGGCAGAGCTATGGCTACACCTTC. It codes for CATSDFRQSYGYTF.

This clonotype came up many times. The chain recombines TRBV4-1 with TRBJ2-1; 12 positions agree with TRBD2. Germline-derived CDR1 and CDR2 are MGHRA and YSYEKL. CDR3 size: 15 residues. Germline trimming cut 5 bases from V and 10 bases from J; bases unmatched to any gene: 9. CDR3 loop: CASSNRLAGVQEQFF. For the CDR3, the DNA is TGCGCCAGCAGCAACAGACTAGCGGGAGTGCAGGAGCAGTTCTTC.

This clonotype was found many times. This chain links TRBV9 with TRBJ2-1, with TRBD1 matching over 8 bases. Germline trimming cut 0 bases from V and 1 base from J; bases unmatched to any gene: 9. The CDR3 is made up of 18 amino acids. CDR1 is SGDLS and CDR2 is YYNGEE in the germline V gene. The CDR3 here is CASSVEAGGDPSYNEQFF. As DNA, the CDR3 is TGTGCCAGCAGCGTAGAGGCAGGGGGCGACCCTTCCTACAATGAGCAGTTCTTC.

This clonotype showed up just a few times. The V gene is TRBV4-3, the J gene TRBJ2-7; no reliable D call. CDR3 length: 14 amino acids. V lost 0 bases and J lost 2, with 8 bases in between. Germline loops: CDR1 LGHNA, CDR2 YSLEER. The CDR3 spells CASSQELDAYEQYF. The CDR3, as DNA: TGCGCCAGCAGCCAAGAATTAGACGCCTACGAGCAGTACTTC.